The clone carrying this T cell receptor (beta chain) was picked up many times. The record originates from a study of T cells in Graves' hyperthyroidism and ophthalmopathy. RNA transcripts were the template for amplifying TCR beta CDR3 regions. HTBI primers were employed in a first-round RT-PCR of the TCR CDR3. MiXCR, applied by TCRdb to the multiplex PCR reads, yields one record per CDR3 protein. The sample lists approximately 630,000 distinct CDR3 sequences, 15% to 20% seen once, with 3.8% in the top ten. Sequenced sample: blood. The sequence came from a woman aged 30 to 39 with Graves' hyperthyroidism.

For the CDR3, the DNA is TGTGCCATCAGTGAGGTTGGACAGGGTGCAACTGAGCAGTACTTC. Protein sequence: CAISEVGQGATEQYF. The chain is built from TRBV10-3 and TRBJ2-7, with 8 bases fitting TRBD1. This CDR3 comprises 15 residues. Germline V gives CDR1 ENHRY, CDR2 SYGVKD. Trimming cost V 2 bases and J 7 bases; bases outside gene matches: 10.